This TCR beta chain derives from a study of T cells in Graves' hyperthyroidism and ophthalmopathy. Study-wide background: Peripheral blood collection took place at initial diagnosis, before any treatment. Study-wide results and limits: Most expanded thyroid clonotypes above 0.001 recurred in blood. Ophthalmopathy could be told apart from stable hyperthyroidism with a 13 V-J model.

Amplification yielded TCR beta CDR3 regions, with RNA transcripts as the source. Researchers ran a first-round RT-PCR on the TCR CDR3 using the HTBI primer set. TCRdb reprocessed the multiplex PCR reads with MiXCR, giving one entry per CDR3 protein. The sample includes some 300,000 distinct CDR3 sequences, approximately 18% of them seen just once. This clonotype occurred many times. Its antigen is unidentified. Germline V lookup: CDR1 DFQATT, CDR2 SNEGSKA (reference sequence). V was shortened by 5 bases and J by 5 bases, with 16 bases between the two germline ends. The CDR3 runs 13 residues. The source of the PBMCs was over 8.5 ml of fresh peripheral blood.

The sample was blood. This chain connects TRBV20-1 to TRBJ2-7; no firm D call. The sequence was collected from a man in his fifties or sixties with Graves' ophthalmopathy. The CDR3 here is CSASGGGRDEQYF. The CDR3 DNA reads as TGCAGTGCTTCCGGTGGTGGCCGGGACGAGCAGTACTTC.